Listed here are 15 T cell receptor beta chains from one sample, sequenced in a study of cytomegalovirus exposure and HLA in healthy donors. Both 60 Vbeta primers and 13 Jbeta primers went into the PCR. Some clones are missing from TCRdb's copy, which holds only in-frame ones; the method was immunoSEQ multiplex PCR. The sample comprises roughly 100,000 clones, approximately 71% of which are singletons, and roughly a sixth rests with the top ten. The sample consisted of PBMCs. The receptors shown here come from a woman aged 18-29 years in good health and CMV-seropositive.

This rearrangement joins TRBV4-3 to TRBJ1-3; D uncertain. The CDR3 has 15 amino acids. The V end was cut by 0 bases, the J end by 4 bases, with 10 bases between. Germline lookup yields CDR1 LGHNA and CDR2 YSLEER. The DNA of the CDR3 is TGCGCCAGCAGCCAAGATTTTGCGGGAGGAAACACCATATATTTT. Translation gives CASSQDFAGGNTIYF.

The V call is TRBV5-6, the J call TRBJ2-1; possibly TRBD1 for D (7 bases). The CDR3 has 13 residues. Germline V CDR1 and CDR2: SGHDT, YYEEEE. V was clipped by 4 bases and J by 12 bases, with 17 bases between them. The CDR3 region has the DNA TGTGCCAGCAGCCCAGGGGGAGGAAGAGGGCAGTTCTTC. Its protein is CASSPGGGRGQFF.

The chain joins TRBV7-3 to TRBJ2-6, with a tentative D call TRBD2 (6 bases). The germline CDR1 and CDR2 sequences are SGHTA and FQGTGA. V lost 4 bases and J 3 bases, leaving 7 bases between the germline ends. The CDR3 has 14 amino acids. CDR3 loop: CASSWGGGANVLTF. CDR3 in DNA: TGTGCCAGCAGCTGGGGAGGTGGGGCCAACGTCCTGACTTTC.

V is TRBV9 and J is TRBJ2-7; 9 bases match TRBD2. The CDR3 contains 15 residues. V trimming: 1 base; J trimming: 7 bases; junction bases outside the gene matches: 9. Germline CDR1 reads SGDLS; CDR2 reads YYNGEE. The CDR3 protein is CASSVRAGGPEEQYF. In nucleotides, the CDR3 is TGTGCCAGCAGCGTAAGGGCGGGAGGGCCAGAGGAGCAGTACTTC.

The gene calls are TRBV9 and TRBJ1-2, with TRBD1 identical over 7 bases. Germline CDR1 and CDR2: SGDLS and YYNGEE. There are 14 residues in the CDR3. V lost 3 bases, J lost 4 bases, and 6 bases stayed unmatched. The CDR3 spells CASSGLGQSYGYTF. The CDR3 nucleotides read TGTGCCAGCAGCGGCCTGGGACAGAGCTATGGCTACACCTTC.

This sequence joins TRBV28 and TRBJ1-4, with no clear D. Germline CDR1 and CDR2: MDHEN and SYDVKM. Trimming left V 4 bases short and J 12 bases short, with 12 bases between. CDR3 length: 12 residues. This CDR3 reads CASSSTSEELFF. The CDR3 coding sequence is TGTGCCAGCAGTTCCACCTCGGAGGAACTGTTTTTT.

This clone is a singleton in its sample. The chain employs TRBV5-4 and TRBJ1-3; D is perhaps TRBD1 (6 bases). Trimming pared 0 bases from V and 4 bases from J, leaving 11 bases between. From germline, CDR1 is SGHNT and CDR2 YYREEE (reference sequence). This CDR3 spans 15 amino acids. The CDR3 DNA sequence: TGTGCCAGCAGCTTGGCACCAGGGGTAGGAAACACCATATATTTT. Its protein product is CASSLAPGVGNTIYF.

The chain uses TRBV6-6 and TRBJ1-4; maybe TRBD1 (6 bases). The CDR3 has 15 residues. Germline loops: CDR1 MNHNY, CDR2 SVGAGI (reference sequence). Deletions cut 2 bases from V and 8 bases from J, with 15 bases between. CDR3 protein: CASSYKGGGSEKLFF. The CDR3 DNA reads as TGTGCCAGCAGTTACAAAGGGGGGGGAAGCGAAAAACTGTTTTTT.

This clone was detected only a few times. This chain uses TRBV30 with TRBJ1-5; D possibly corresponds to TRBD1 (6 bases). Germline loops: CDR1 GTSNPN, CDR2 SVGIG (reference sequence). V was shortened by 3 bases and J by 2 bases, with 17 bases between the two germline ends. The CDR3 has 16 residues. The CDR3 DNA is TGTGCCTGGAGCGATATCAGGGGCTTCGGCAATCAGCCCCAGCATTTT. Its protein is CAWSDIRGFGNQPQHF.

The chain recombines TRBV6-5 with TRBJ2-7; a weak D match, TRBD2 (7 bases). The CDR3 consists of 15 residues. With 7 bases removed from V and 3 bases from J, the gap between germline ends came to 19 bases. Germline CDR1 and CDR2: MNHEY and SVGAGI. CDR3 sequence reads: CASTQRVGGGYEQYF. The CDR3 DNA is TGTGCCAGCACCCAACGGGTGGGAGGGGGCTACGAGCAGTACTTC.

J is TRBJ2-7 and V is TRBV6-6, with D perhaps TRBD1 (6 bases). The CDR3 consists of 13 residues. Between the trimmed V and J ends, which lost 5 bases and 6 bases, there was a span of 14 bases. Germline-derived CDR1 and CDR2 are MNHNY and SVGAGI (reference sequence). DNA for the CDR3: TGTGCCAGCAGTAACTACAGGGATGGCGAGCAGTACTTC. This encodes CASSNYRDGEQYF.

The gene calls are TRBV11-2 and TRBJ2-3, with TRBD2 identical over 9 bases. After removal of 5 bases from V and 6 bases from J, the junction contained 6 bases not matched to a gene. The CDR3 loop spans 14 amino acids. Germline V gene lookup returns CDR1 SGHAT and CDR2 FQNNGV. CDR3 protein: CASSPGLAADTQYF. CDR3 nucleotide sequence: TGTGCCAGCAGCCCGGGACTAGCCGCCGATACGCAGTATTTT.

This rearrangement joins TRBV30 to TRBJ1-1; 9 bases map to TRBD1. Germline trimming cut 2 bases from V and 3 bases from J; bases unmatched to any gene: 4. Germline assignment: CDR1 GTSNPN and CDR2 SVGIG (reference sequence). CDR3 length equals 14 residues. For the CDR3, the DNA is TGTGCCTGGAGTCTTACAGGGGGCTACACTGAAGCTTTCTTT. It codes for CAWSLTGGYTEAFF.

The chain couples TRBV28 to TRBJ1-1; D gene unclear. Germline loops: CDR1 MDHEN, CDR2 SYDVKM. This CDR3 contains 16 residues. Trimming left V 7 bases short and J 1 base short, with 19 bases between. CDR3 in amino acids: CASTALPGKENTEAFF. As DNA, the CDR3 is TGTGCCAGCACCGCCCTTCCCGGGAAGGAGAACACTGAAGCTTTCTTT.

This chain connects TRBV9 to TRBJ1-2; maybe TRBD1 (5 bases). Germline V gene data show CDR1 as SGDLS and CDR2 as YYNGEE. The CDR3 has 13 amino acids. Trimming cost V 0 bases and J 4 bases, with 7 bases left between them. The CDR3 DNA sequence: TGTGCCAGCAGCGTAGGGAGGGGCTATGGCTACACCTTC. It translates to CASSVGRGYGYTF.